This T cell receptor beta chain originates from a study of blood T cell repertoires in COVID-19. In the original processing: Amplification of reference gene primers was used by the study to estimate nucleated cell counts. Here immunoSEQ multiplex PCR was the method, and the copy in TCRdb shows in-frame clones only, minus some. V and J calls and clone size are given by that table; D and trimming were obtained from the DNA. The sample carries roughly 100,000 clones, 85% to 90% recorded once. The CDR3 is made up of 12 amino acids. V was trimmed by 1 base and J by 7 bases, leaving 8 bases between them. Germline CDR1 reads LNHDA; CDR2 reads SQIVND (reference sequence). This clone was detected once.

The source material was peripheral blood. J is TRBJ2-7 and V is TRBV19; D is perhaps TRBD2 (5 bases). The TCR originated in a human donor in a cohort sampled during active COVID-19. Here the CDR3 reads CASSIGRGEQYF. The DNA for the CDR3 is TGTGCCAGTAGTATAGGACGGGGAGAGCAGTACTTC. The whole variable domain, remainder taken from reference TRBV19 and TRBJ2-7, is DGGITQSPKYLFRKEGQNVTLSCEQNLNHDAMYWYRQDPGQGLRLIYYSQIVNDFQKGDIAEGYSVSREKKESFPLTVTSAQKNPTAFYLCASSIGRGEQYFGPGTRLTVT.